This entry is about one TCR beta chain. The antigen is not known. These data are taken from a study of cytomegalovirus exposure and HLA in healthy donors. Study-level background: From donors who were HLA-typed, an early data release held approximately 91 million unique TCRs.

Trimming stripped 2 bases from V and 1 base from J, with 14 bases between. Germline CDR1 reads SGHAT; CDR2 reads FQNNGV. The CDR3 extends over 17 amino acids. Study observations and caveats: The HLA-A and HLA-B alleles of most subjects were reportedly predicted accurately from TCR beta sequences.

The study ran its PCR with 60 Vbeta and 13 Jbeta primers. Repertoires were generated with immunoSEQ multiplex PCR, while TCRdb's copy carries only in-frame clones and drops some. The sample lists 100,000 to 130,000 clones, over 65% seen once, with 13% to 15% in the top ten. The J gene is TRBJ2-2, the V gene TRBV11-2; weak D call: TRBD2 (5 bases). Sequencing used PBMCs. The clonotype comes from a woman aged 40 to 50 in good health and CMV-seropositive. CDR3 sequence: CASSLRLRAGNTGELFF. CDR3 coding DNA: TGTGCCAGCAGCTTAAGGCTAAGGGCGGGGAACACCGGGGAGCTGTTTTTT.